This T cell receptor beta chain was sequenced during a study of T-cell memory formation after mild COVID-19. Looking at the study overall: TCR clusters showed largely donor specificity. The study's findings and limits: Contracting clones from day 15 to 85 showed balanced CD4/CD8; later expanders favored CD4+.

This clonotype was observed at least ten times. Its antigen remains unidentified. The CDR3 consists of 14 residues. V was clipped by 5 bases and J by 4 bases, with 14 bases between them. The germline V gene has CDR1 SGHTA and CDR2 FQGNSA. Amplification by 5'RACE using constant-segment primers produced TCR alpha and TCR beta cDNA libraries that carried sample barcodes and UMIs. TCRdb redid the calling of the 5' RACE reads with MiXCR, one entry per CDR3 protein. Of a few hundred thousand distinct CDR3 sequences listed, around 15% are singletons. This TCR was sampled from a man younger than 30 who had mild COVID-19 (a few samples of this study predate the infection). Cell type and time point are not known. The specimen was PBMCs or a T cell subset sorted from them (not recorded which). The chain joins TRBV7-2 to TRBJ1-1, with a possible D match to TRBD1 (6 bases). Here the CDR3 reads CASSRITGTTEAFF. CDR3 coding DNA: TGTGCCAGCAGCCGAATTACAGGGACCACTGAAGCTTTCTTT.